Below, 2 T cell receptor beta chains from the same sample are listed, as sequenced in a study of T-cell reconstitution after alpha-beta-depleted transplantation in children. Using unique molecular identifiers, the investigators prepared the TCRbeta library. TCRdb redid the calling of the PCR reads with MiXCR, one entry per CDR3 protein. The table records around 87,000 distinct CDR3 sequences, roughly 8% of them present only once. The input for sequencing was PBMCs from the stem cell graft donor, taken from the stem cell graft. Every receptor here comes from a human donor who donated a stem cell graft to a child with congenital amegakaryocytic thrombocytopenia.

This clonotype was seen ten or more times. CDR3 protein: CSAYPRGDQPQHF. The DNA of the CDR3 is TGCAGTGCTTACCCTCGGGGGGATCAGCCCCAGCATTTT. The gene calls are TRBV20-1 and TRBJ1-5, with D possibly TRBD1 on 5 matching bases. There are 13 residues in the CDR3. Per the germline V gene, CDR1 is DFQATT and CDR2 is SNEGSKA (reference sequence). Between the trimmed V and J ends, which lost 5 bases and 5 bases, there was a span of 13 bases.

This clonotype was found many times. This chain links TRBV27 with TRBJ2-2, with D possibly being TRBD2 (5 bases). V was clipped by 6 bases and J by 6 bases, with 11 bases between them. Germline V gene lookup returns CDR1 MNHEY and CDR2 SMNVEV (reference sequence). This CDR3 region has 13 residues. The CDR3 DNA reads TGTGCCAGCAGGGCCGCGGGTTCCGGGGAGCTGTTTTTT. Translation: CASRAAGSGELFF.